These T cell receptor beta chains were read from a single sample in a study of T cells in Graves' hyperthyroidism and ophthalmopathy. TCRdb fed the multiplex PCR reads into MiXCR, producing one record per CDR3 protein. The profile shows approximately 410,000 distinct CDR3 sequences, roughly 14% of them singletons. The material sequenced was blood. The origin of the receptors is a man aged 18 to 29 with Graves' ophthalmopathy. Both conserved end residues are part of each CDR3. Each record gives: V gene, J gene, D gene, clone size, CDR3 length, CDR3 protein, CDR3 DNA. D genes are given only for firm matches. Clone size is given for some rows only: seen once, a few or many times, or a class if the clone is expanded.

TRBV13	TRBJ1-4	TRBD1	many	14	CASSHRGVNEKLFF	TGTGCCAGCAGTCACAGGGGGGTTAATGAAAAACTGTTTTTT
TRBV14	TRBJ2-3	TRBD1	NA	19	CASSQDLYGGQPHADTQYF	TGTGCCAGCAGCCAAGATCTTTATGGGGGACAGCCACACGCAGATACGCAGTATTTT
TRBV3-1	TRBJ2-2	TRBD2	NA	16	CASSQRGLAATGELFF	TGTGCCAGCAGCCAAAGGGGACTAGCGGCCACCGGGGAGCTGTTTTTT
TRBV5-1	TRBJ2-5	TRBD2	few	16	CASSLAGGPADETQYF	TGCGCCAGCAGTCTAGCGGGGGGGCCAGCGGATGAGACCCAGTACTTC
TRBV30	TRBJ2-5	TRBD1	many	16	CAWSVPLGQVQETQYF	TGTGCCTGGAGTGTACCTCTCGGACAGGTCCAAGAGACCCAGTACTTC
TRBV6-1	TRBJ2-7	TRBD2	NA	15	CASSVSSGDSYEQYF	TGTGCCAGCAGTGTCTCTAGCGGGGACTCCTACGAGCAGTACTTC
TRBV5-1	TRBJ2-1	NA	many	15	CASSISGDSYNEQFF	TGCGCCAGCAGCATTTCAGGGGACTCCTACAATGAGCAGTTCTTC
TRBV10-1	TRBJ1-2	NA	few	15	CASSGGTQPRDGYTF	TGCGCCAGCAGTGGGGGGACACAACCTAGGGATGGCTACACCTTC
TRBV5-5	TRBJ2-7	TRBD2	NA	18	CASSLRGLAGAEVYEQYF	TGTGCCAGCAGCTTGAGGGGACTAGCGGGGGCCGAAGTCTACGAGCAGTACTTC
TRBV4-1	TRBJ2-1	NA	NA	16	CASSQELPGYYNEQFF	TGCGCCAGCAGCCAAGAGCTTCCAGGGTACTACAATGAGCAGTTCTTC
TRBV12-5	TRBJ2-2	NA	many	15	CASGLVLRVTGELFF	TGTGCTAGTGGTTTGGTACTCAGGGTAACCGGGGAGCTGTTTTTT
TRBV10-3	TRBJ2-2	NA	NA	16	CAISELRDFNTGELFF	TGTGCCATCAGTGAGTTGCGGGATTTTAACACCGGGGAGCTGTTTTTT
TRBV19	TRBJ1-5	NA	few	17	CASIKDGRSNSNQPQHF	TGTGCCAGTATTAAAGATGGCAGGAGCAATAGCAATCAGCCCCAGCATTTT
TRBV6-1	TRBJ2-1	TRBD2	NA	14	CASTPSGGGNEQFF	TGTGCCAGCACCCCTAGCGGGGGAGGCAATGAGCAGTTCTTC
TRBV7-2	TRBJ1-2	NA	many	15	CASSFHPIANYGYTF	TGTGCCAGCAGCTTCCATCCCATCGCTAACTATGGCTACACCTTC
TRBV12-3/TRBV12-4	TRBJ2-1	NA	NA	15	CASSVGSGGANEQFF	TGTGCCAGCAGCGTTGGTAGCGGAGGTGCCAATGAGCAGTTCTTC
TRBV3-1	TRBJ1-2	NA	NA	12	CASSYPEGSYTF	TGTGCCAGCAGCTACCCGGAGGGTAGCTACACCTTC
TRBV7-6	TRBJ2-7	NA	few	14	CASSPSDGTYEQYF	TGTGCCAGCAGCCCGTCGGACGGGACCTACGAGCAGTACTTC
TRBV7-2	TRBJ1-6	NA	many	14	CASSSGSYNSPLHF	TGTGCCAGCAGCTCCGGATCATATAATTCACCCCTCCACTTT
TRBV9	TRBJ2-3	TRBD2	NA	17	CASSPPATSGGSNTQYF	TGTGCCAGCAGCCCACCCGCTACTAGCGGGGGTTCGAATACGCAGTATTTT
TRBV20-1	TRBJ2-5	NA	few	14	CSARDGNSQETQYF	TGCAGTGCTAGAGATGGGAACAGCCAAGAGACCCAGTACTTC
TRBV5-1	TRBJ1-1	NA	many	13	CASSKIPGTEAFF	TGCGCCAGCAGCAAGATCCCCGGAACTGAAGCTTTCTTT
TRBV5-6	TRBJ2-7	TRBD2	many	14	CASSLVGLVVEQYF	TGTGCCAGCAGCTTGGTGGGACTAGTAGTCGAGCAGTACTTC
TRBV7-9	TRBJ2-2	NA	many	13	CASSFDRLGELFF	TGTGCCAGCAGCTTCGACAGACTCGGGGAGCTGTTTTTT
TRBV7-2	TRBJ2-1	NA	many	14	CASRRPARGGEQFF	TGTGCCAGCAGAAGGCCGGCAAGAGGGGGTGAGCAGTTCTTC
TRBV3-1	TRBJ1-1	NA	once	13	CASSQGVDTEAFF	TGTGCCAGCAGCCAAGGCGTCGACACTGAAGCTTTCTTT
TRBV7-2	TRBJ2-7	NA	many	15	CASSFVGAPTYEQYF	TGTGCCAGCAGCTTTGTCGGGGCCCCCACCTACGAGCAGTACTTC
TRBV4-2	TRBJ2-5	TRBD1	many	15	CASSQDRNRGETQYF	TGTGCCAGCAGCCAAGATCGGAACAGGGGAGAGACCCAGTACTTC